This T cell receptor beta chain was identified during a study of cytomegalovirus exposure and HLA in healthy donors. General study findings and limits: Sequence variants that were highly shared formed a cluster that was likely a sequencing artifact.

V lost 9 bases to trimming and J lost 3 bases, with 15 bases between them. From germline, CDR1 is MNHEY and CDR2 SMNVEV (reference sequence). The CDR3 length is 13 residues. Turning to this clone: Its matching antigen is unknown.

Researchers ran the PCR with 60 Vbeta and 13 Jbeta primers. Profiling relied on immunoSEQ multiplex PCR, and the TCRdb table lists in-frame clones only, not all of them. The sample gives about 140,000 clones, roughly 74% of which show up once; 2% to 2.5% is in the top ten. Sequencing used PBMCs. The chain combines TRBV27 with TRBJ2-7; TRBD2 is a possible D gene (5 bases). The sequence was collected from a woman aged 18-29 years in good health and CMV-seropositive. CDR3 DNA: TGTGCCAGGGCTAACGGGATGAACTACGAGCAGTACTTC. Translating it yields CARANGMNYEQYF.